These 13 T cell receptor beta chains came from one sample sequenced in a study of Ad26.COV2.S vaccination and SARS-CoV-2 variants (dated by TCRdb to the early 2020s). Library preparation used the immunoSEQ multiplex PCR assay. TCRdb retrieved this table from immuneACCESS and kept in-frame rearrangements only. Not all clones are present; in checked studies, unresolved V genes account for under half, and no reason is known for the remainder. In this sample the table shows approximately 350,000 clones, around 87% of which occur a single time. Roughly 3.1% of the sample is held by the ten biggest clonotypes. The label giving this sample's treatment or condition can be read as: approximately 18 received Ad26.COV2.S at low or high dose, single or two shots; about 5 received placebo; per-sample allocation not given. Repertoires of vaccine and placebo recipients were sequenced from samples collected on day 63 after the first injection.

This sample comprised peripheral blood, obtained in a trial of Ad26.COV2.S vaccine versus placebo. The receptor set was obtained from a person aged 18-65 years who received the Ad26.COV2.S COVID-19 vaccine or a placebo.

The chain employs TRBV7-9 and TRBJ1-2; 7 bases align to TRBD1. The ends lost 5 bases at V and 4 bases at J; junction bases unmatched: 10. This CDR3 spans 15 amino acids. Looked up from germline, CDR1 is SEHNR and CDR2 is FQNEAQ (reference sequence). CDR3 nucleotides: TGTGCCAGCAGCGTCTATAGGGGACAGTTCTATGGCTACACCTTC. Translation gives CASSVYRGQFYGYTF.

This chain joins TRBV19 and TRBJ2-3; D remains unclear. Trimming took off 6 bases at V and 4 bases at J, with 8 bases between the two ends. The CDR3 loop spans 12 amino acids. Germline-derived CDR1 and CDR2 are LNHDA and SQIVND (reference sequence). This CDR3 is CASRGLPDTQYF. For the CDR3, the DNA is TGTGCCAGTAGGGGCCTACCAGATACGCAGTATTTT.

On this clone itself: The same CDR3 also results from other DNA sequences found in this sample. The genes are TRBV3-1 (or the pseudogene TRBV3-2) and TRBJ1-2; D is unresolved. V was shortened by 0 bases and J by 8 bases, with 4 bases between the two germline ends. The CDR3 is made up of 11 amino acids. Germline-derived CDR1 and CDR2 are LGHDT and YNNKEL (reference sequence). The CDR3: CASSQEGGYTF. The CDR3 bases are TGTGCCAGCAGCCAAGAGGGGGGCTACACCTTC.

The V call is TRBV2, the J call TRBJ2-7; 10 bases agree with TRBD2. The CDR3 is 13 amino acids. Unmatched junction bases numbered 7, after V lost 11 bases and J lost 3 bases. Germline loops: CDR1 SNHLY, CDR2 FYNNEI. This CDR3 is CASRSGGVYEQYF. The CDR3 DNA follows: TGTGCCTCCCGGAGCGGGGGGGTCTACGAGCAGTACTTC.

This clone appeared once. In DNA form, the CDR3 reads TGTGCCAGCAGCTTTTTGGACGGGACGCCGAACTATGGCTACACCTTC. Encoded protein: CASSFLDGTPNYGYTF. V usage is TRBV7-9 and J usage is TRBJ1-2; weak D call: TRBD1 (5 bases). Trimming removed 3 bases from V and 2 bases from J, with 16 bases in between. Looked up from germline, CDR1 is SEHNR and CDR2 is FQNEAQ (reference sequence). CDR3 length: 16 residues.

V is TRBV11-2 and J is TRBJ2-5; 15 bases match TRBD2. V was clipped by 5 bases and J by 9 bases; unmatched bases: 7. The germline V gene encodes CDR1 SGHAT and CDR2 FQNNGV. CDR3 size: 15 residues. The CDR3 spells CASSRTSGGALPQYF. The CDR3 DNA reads TGTGCCAGCAGCCGGACTAGCGGGGGGGCCCTCCCCCAGTACTTC.

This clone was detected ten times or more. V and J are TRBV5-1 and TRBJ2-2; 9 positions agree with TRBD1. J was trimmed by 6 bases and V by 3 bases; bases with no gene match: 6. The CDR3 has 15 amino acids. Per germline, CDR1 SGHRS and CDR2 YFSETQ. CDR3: CASSSPGQGSGELFF. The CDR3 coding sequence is TGCGCCAGCAGCTCGCCGGGACAGGGATCCGGGGAGCTGTTTTTT.

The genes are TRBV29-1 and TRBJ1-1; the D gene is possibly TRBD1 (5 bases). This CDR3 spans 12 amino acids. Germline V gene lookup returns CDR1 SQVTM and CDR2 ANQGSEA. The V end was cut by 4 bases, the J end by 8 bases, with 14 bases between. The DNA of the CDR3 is TGCAGCGTTGTGGGACGACACCTAGAAGCTTTCTTT. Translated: CSVVGRHLEAFF.

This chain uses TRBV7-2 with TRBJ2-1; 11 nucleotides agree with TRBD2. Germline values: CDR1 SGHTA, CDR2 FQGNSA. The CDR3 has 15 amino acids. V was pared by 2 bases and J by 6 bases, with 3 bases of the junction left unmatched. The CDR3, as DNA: TGTGCCAGCAGCTTACTTAGCGGGGGGGCCAATGAGCAGTTCTTC. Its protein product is CASSLLSGGANEQFF.

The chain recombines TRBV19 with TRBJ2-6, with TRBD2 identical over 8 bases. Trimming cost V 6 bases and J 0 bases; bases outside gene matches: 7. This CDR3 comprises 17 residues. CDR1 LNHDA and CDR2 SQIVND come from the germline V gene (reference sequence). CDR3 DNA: TGTGCCAGTAGACCCCCGGGAGGGTCCTCTGGGGCCAACGTCCTGACTTTC. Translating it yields CASRPPGGSSGANVLTF.

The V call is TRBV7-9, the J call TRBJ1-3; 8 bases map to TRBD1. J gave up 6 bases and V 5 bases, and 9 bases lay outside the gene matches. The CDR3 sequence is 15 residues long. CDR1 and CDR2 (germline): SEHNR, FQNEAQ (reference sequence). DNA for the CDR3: TGTGCCAGCAGCGACCGGGCAGGGGGCGAAAACACCATATATTTT. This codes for CASSDRAGGENTIYF.

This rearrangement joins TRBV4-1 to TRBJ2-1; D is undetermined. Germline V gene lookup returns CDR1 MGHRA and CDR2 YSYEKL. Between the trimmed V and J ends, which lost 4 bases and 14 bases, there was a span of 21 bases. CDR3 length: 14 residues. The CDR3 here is CASSPLAVVQRKFF. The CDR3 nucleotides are TGCGCCAGCAGCCCGCTTGCCGTGGTCCAGAGGAAGTTCTTC.

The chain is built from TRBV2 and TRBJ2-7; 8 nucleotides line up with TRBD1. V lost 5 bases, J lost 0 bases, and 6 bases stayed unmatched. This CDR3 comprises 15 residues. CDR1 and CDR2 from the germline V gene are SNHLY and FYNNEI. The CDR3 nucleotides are TGTGCCAGCAGTTACCGGGACAGGAGCTCCTACGAGCAGTACTTC. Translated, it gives CASSYRDRSSYEQYF.